These 4 T cell receptor beta chains were sequenced from one sample in a study of OX40 agonist ivuxolimab in advanced cancers. Generated by immunoSEQ multiplex PCR, the TCRdb table keeps only in-frame clones and is missing some. The sample has about 100,000 clones; 94% are singletons. This material consisted of CD4+ or CD8+ T cells sorted from blood, taken in a trial of the OX40 agonist ivuxolimab. All receptors derive from an adult with an advanced solid tumor such as melanoma, head and neck, liver or kidney cancer.

The chain carries TRBV10-1 and TRBJ2-7; possibly TRBD2 for D (6 bases). CDR3 length: 15 residues. The germline CDR1 and CDR2 sequences are WNHNN and SYGVQD (reference sequence). V lost 6 bases and J lost 3, with 18 bases in between. The CDR3 bases are TGCGCCAGCAGGGAGCCCAGTAGACTAGTCTACGAGCAGTACTTC. This encodes CASREPSRLVYEQYF.

This chain connects TRBV2 to TRBJ2-2; 11 bases align to TRBD2. Losses at the gene ends were 8 bases for V and 0 bases for J; bases not matched to a gene: 2. Germline CDR1 is SNHLY and CDR2 is FYNNEI. The CDR3 covers 15 residues. The DNA of the CDR3 is TGTGCCAGCCTTAGCGGGGGGGCGAACACCGGGGAGCTGTTTTTT. Residues: CASLSGGANTGELFF.

The chain uses TRBV19 and TRBJ1-2, with D hard to call. The germline V gene has CDR1 LNHDA and CDR2 SQIVND (reference sequence). This CDR3 is built from 15 residues. Trimming stripped 5 bases from V and 1 base from J, with 14 bases between. CDR3 DNA sequence: TGTGCCAGTAGTCCCGTAACGAGGGTTAACTATGGCTACACCTTC. Its protein is CASSPVTRVNYGYTF.

The chain employs TRBV6-5 and TRBJ2-7; D is undetermined. Germline lookup yields CDR1 MNHEY and CDR2 SVGAGI. Trimming cost V 3 bases and J 3 bases, with 9 bases left between them. This CDR3 region has 13 residues. This chain's CDR3 is CASSYRWGYEQYF. CDR3 bases: TGTGCCAGCAGTTATCGGTGGGGCTACGAGCAGTACTTC.